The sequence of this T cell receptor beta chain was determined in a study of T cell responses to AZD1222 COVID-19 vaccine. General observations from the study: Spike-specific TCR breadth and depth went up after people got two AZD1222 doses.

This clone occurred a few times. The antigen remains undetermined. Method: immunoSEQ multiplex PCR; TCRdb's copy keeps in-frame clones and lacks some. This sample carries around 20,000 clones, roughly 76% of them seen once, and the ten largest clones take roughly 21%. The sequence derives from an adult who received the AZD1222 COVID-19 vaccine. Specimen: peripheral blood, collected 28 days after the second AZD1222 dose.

As DNA, the CDR3 is TGTGCCAGCTCACCACAGGGCACTGAAGCTTTCTTT. Its protein product is CASSPQGTEAFF. V is TRBV18 and J is TRBJ1-1; D call uncertain. Germline-derived CDR1 and CDR2 are KGHSH and LQKENI. Between the trimmed V and J ends, which lost 1 base and 4 bases, there was a span of 4 bases. This CDR3 has 12 amino acids.